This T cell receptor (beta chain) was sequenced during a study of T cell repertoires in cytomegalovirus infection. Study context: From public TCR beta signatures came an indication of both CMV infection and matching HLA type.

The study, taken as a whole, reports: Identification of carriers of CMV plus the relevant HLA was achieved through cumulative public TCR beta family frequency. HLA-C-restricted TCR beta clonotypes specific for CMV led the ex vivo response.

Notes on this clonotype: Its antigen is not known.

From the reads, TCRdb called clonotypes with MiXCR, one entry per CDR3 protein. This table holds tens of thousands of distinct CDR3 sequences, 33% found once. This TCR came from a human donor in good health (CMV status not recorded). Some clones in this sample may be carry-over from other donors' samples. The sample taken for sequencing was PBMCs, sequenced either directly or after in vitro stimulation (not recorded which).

The CDR3 DNA sequence: TGTGCCAGCAGCTTGGAAGAGTTGATACCCCTAACTACAGATACGCAGTATTTT. Protein: CASSLEELIPLTTDTQYF. The chain links TRBV5-4 to TRBJ2-3; D not resolved. V lost 0 bases and J 3 bases, leaving 20 bases between the germline ends. Looked up from germline, CDR1 is SGHNT and CDR2 is YYREEE (reference sequence). The CDR3 sequence is 18 residues long. The full variable domain, its missing parts supplied by reference TRBV5-4 and TRBJ2-3, is ETGVTQSPTHLIKTRGQQVTLRCSSQSGHNTVSWYQQALGQGPQFIFQYYREEENGRGNFPPRFSGLQFPNYSSELNVNALELDDSALYLCASSLEELIPLTTDTQYFGPGTRLTVL.